The 21 T cell receptor beta chains below were found in one sample sequenced in a study of blood T cell repertoires in COVID-19. Clones were sequenced by immunoSEQ multiplex PCR, and TCRdb holds only the in-frame ones, with some missing. The sample includes approximately 220,000 clones, around 87% of them seen just once. Sequencing input: peripheral blood. These receptors were collected from a man aged 55 to 69 with acute or convalescent COVID-19.

The chain has TRBV6-5 and TRBJ1-6; 7 bases align to TRBD1. This CDR3 spans 14 amino acids. Germline CDR1 is MNHEY and CDR2 is SVGAGI. V shed 6 bases, J shed 5 bases, and the junction held 4 bases outside the gene matches. This chain's CDR3 is CASRRQGDNSPLHF. CDR3 nucleotides: TGTGCCAGCAGACGACAGGGTGATAATTCACCCCTCCACTTT.

The J gene is TRBJ1-1, the V gene TRBV5-1; weak D call: TRBD1 (6 bases). CDR1 is SGHRS, CDR2 YFSETQ, per germline. This CDR3 is 15 amino acids long. Trimming stripped 2 bases from V and 1 base from J, with 12 bases between. The CDR3 loop is CASSLRDTQNTEAFF. CDR3 nucleotide sequence: TGCGCCAGCAGCTTACGGGACACCCAGAACACTGAAGCTTTCTTT. The variable domain in full, with the rest retrieved from reference TRBV5-1 and TRBJ1-1, is KAGVTQTPRYLIKTRGQQVTLSCSPISGHRSVSWYQQTPGQGLQFLFEYFSETQRNKGNFPGRFSGRQFSNSRSEMNVSTLELGDSALYLCASSLRDTQNTEAFFGQGTRLTVV.

V gene TRBV25-1 combines with J gene TRBJ2-7; 7 bases line up with TRBD1. V shed 7 bases, J shed 1 base, and the junction held 4 bases outside the gene matches. CDR3 length: 13 residues. Germline assignment: CDR1 MGHDK and CDR2 SYGVNS. CDR3 sequence: CASNRQGSYEQYF. The CDR3 DNA reads as TGTGCCAGCAACAGACAGGGTTCCTACGAGCAGTACTTC.

This clone was seen only a few times. J is TRBJ1-5 and V is TRBV27, with D maybe TRBD1 (5 bases). In germline, CDR1 is MNHEY, CDR2 SMNVEV (reference sequence). Between the trimmed V and J ends, which lost 6 bases and 7 bases, there was a span of 16 bases. The length of the CDR3 is 14 residues. CDR3 sequence reads: CASRQQGAGQPQHF. CDR3 nucleotides: TGTGCCAGCAGGCAGCAAGGGGCCGGGCAGCCCCAGCATTTT.

V is TRBV19 and J is TRBJ1-1; the match to TRBD1 covers 7 bases. The ends lost 1 base at V and 8 bases at J; junction bases unmatched: 4. The germline CDR1 and CDR2 sequences are LNHDA and SQIVND (reference sequence). The CDR3 loop spans 13 amino acids. DNA for the CDR3: TGTGCCAGTAGTATAGTACAGGGGACGGAAGCTTTCTTT. Protein product: CASSIVQGTEAFF.

This clone has only a few counts. Distinct nucleotide sequences in the sample also encode this CDR3. The CDR3 sequence: CASSVGGSRNTEAFF. DNA for the CDR3: TGTGCCAGCAGCGTAGGAGGCAGTAGGAACACTGAAGCTTTCTTT. V is TRBV9 and J is TRBJ1-1; no definite D call. Germline assignment: CDR1 SGDLS and CDR2 YYNGEE. Trimming left V 0 bases short and J 1 base short, with 10 bases between. This CDR3 contains 15 residues.

The chain's CDR3 is CASSLRENYEQYF. The CDR3 DNA reads TGTGCCAGCAGTCTCAGGGAAAACTACGAGCAGTACTTC. The chain combines TRBV27 with TRBJ2-7; D is perhaps TRBD1 (5 bases). CDR1 is MNHEY and CDR2 is SMNVEV in the germline V gene (reference sequence). The CDR3 length is 13 residues. Trimming took 5 bases from V and 3 from J, leaving 11 bases between them.

The CDR3 nucleotides are TGTGCCAGCAGTTTAGATAGACTAGCGGGGGGTCCAGATACGCAGTATTTT. Protein sequence: CASSLDRLAGGPDTQYF. The chain links TRBV2 to TRBJ2-3; 13 bases fit TRBD2. CDR1 and CDR2 from the germline V gene are SNHLY and FYNNEI. The CDR3 runs 17 residues. The V gene end was trimmed by 5 bases and the J gene end by 4 bases; junction bases not matched to a gene: 9.

The chain recombines TRBV14 with TRBJ2-7; D is possibly TRBD2 (5 bases). The CDR3 extends over 12 amino acids. Trimming removed 2 bases at V and 6 bases at J, with 8 bases between. Germline loops: CDR1 SGHDN, CDR2 FVKESK. The CDR3 sequence is CASSQNGVEQYF. The CDR3 nucleotides read TGTGCCAGCAGCCAAAACGGGGTCGAGCAGTACTTC.

The chain carries TRBV9 and TRBJ1-1, with D maybe TRBD1 (5 bases). This CDR3 has 14 residues. Trimming took off 0 bases at V and 5 bases at J, with 11 bases between the two ends. Germline V gives CDR1 SGDLS, CDR2 YYNGEE. The CDR3 is CASSVEGRVTEAFF. CDR3 coding DNA: TGTGCCAGCAGCGTAGAGGGCAGGGTTACTGAAGCTTTCTTT.

The chain recombines TRBV2 with TRBJ2-5; 7 bases fit TRBD2. V shed 10 bases and J 4 bases; nucleotides not matched to a gene: 6. Germline lookup yields CDR1 SNHLY and CDR2 FYNNEI. This CDR3 is 12 amino acids long. DNA for the CDR3: TGTGCCACCGGGCGGGGGACAGAGACCCAGTACTTC. Translated, it gives CATGRGTETQYF. Looking up the rest from reference TRBV2 and TRBJ2-5 gives the full variable domain: EPEVTQTPSHQVTQMGQEVILRCVPISNHLYFYWYRQILGQKVEFLVSFYNNEISEKSEIFDDQFSVERPDGSNFTLKIRSTKLEDSAMYFCATGRGTETQYFGPGTRLLVL.

In regard to this clone: One end of the junction varies from germline; a read error may be responsible. The chain employs TRBV13 and TRBJ2-1, with 13 bases identical to TRBD2. Germline V gives CDR1 PRHDT, CDR2 FYEKMQ (reference sequence). CDR3 length: 15 residues. The CDR3 region has the DNA TGTGCCAACAGCCCGACTAGCGGGGGGCGGGGTGAGCAGTTCTTC. It encodes CANSPTSGGRGEQFF.

V is TRBV7-2 and J is TRBJ2-7; TRBD2 agrees at 11 bases. CDR3 size: 19 residues. CDR1 is SGHTA and CDR2 is FQGNSA in the germline V gene. J lost 5 bases, V lost 5 bases, and 20 bases had no gene match. The DNA of the CDR3 is TGTGCCAGCAGCCCTCGGGCTAGCGGGGGGCCCGCGCCTGTCCACGAGCAGTACTTC. This gives the protein CASSPRASGGPAPVHEQYF.

The chain uses TRBV29-1 and TRBJ1-4, with 7 bases matching TRBD1. The CDR3 spans 14 residues. The junction had 7 bases not matched to a gene; V was cut back by 3 bases and J by 6 bases. CDR1 SQVTM and CDR2 ANQGSEA come from the germline V gene. The CDR3 reads CSVEGTGDDEKLFF. The CDR3 nucleotides read TGCAGCGTTGAGGGAACAGGGGATGATGAAAAACTGTTTTTT.

In nucleotides, the CDR3 is TGTGCTAGTGGTCCGGGGCAAGAGACCCAGTACTTC. Translating it yields CASGPGQETQYF. This chain links TRBV12-5 with TRBJ2-5; TRBD2 might be the D (5 bases). The germline CDR1 and CDR2 sequences are LGHNT and FRNRAP. The CDR3 extends over 12 amino acids. Trimming removed 5 bases at V and 2 bases at J, with 6 bases between. Full variable domain (rest looked up from reference TRBV12-5 and TRBJ2-5): DARVTQTPRHKVTEMGQEVTMRCQPILGHNTVFWYRQTMMQGLELLAYFRNRAPLDDSGMPKDRFSAEMPDATLATLKIQPSEPRDSAVYFCASGPGQETQYFGPGTRLLVL.

The chain employs TRBV5-4 and TRBJ2-1; 11 nucleotides agree with TRBD1. The CDR3 runs 15 residues. The V gene end was trimmed by 4 bases and the J gene end by 7 bases; junction bases not matched to a gene: 7. CDR1 and CDR2 from the germline V gene are SGHNT and YYREEE (reference sequence). CDR3 in DNA: TGTGCCAGCAGCACGAGGACAGGGGGCGGGAATGAGCAGTTCTTC. Protein product: CASSTRTGGGNEQFF. The variable domain in full, with the rest retrieved from reference TRBV5-4 and TRBJ2-1, is ETGVTQSPTHLIKTRGQQVTLRCSSQSGHNTVSWYQQALGQGPQFIFQYYREEENGRGNFPPRFSGLQFPNYSSELNVNALELDDSALYLCASSTRTGGGNEQFFGPGTRLTVL.

The chain has TRBV28 and TRBJ1-6, with 7 bases matching TRBD1. V was pared by 5 bases and J by 1 base, with 5 bases of the junction left unmatched. CDR1 and CDR2 (germline): MDHEN, SYDVKM. The CDR3 length is 16 residues. CDR3 DNA sequence: TGTGCCAGCAGTCCGTCGACAGGGTCCTATAATTCACCCCTCCACTTT. Translated, it gives CASSPSTGSYNSPLHF.

The rearrangement links TRBV6-4 to TRBJ1-2; 8 bases agree with TRBD1. Per the germline V gene, CDR1 is MRHNA and CDR2 is SNTAGT. The CDR3 loop spans 16 amino acids. V trimming: 2 bases; J trimming: 4 bases; junction bases outside the gene matches: 9. The CDR3 loop reads CASSDLRTGRPYGYTF. For the CDR3, the DNA is TGTGCCAGCAGTGACCTCCGGACAGGGCGACCCTATGGCTACACCTTC.

This chain joins TRBV5-6 and TRBJ2-5; no definite D call. With 2 bases removed from V and 1 base from J, the gap between germline ends came to 6 bases. This CDR3 spans 13 amino acids. The V gene's germline CDR1 is SGHDT and CDR2 YYEEEE. CDR3 protein: CASSFFRQETQYF. The DNA of the CDR3 is TGTGCCAGCAGCTTTTTCCGCCAAGAGACCCAGTACTTC.

The chain has TRBV28 and TRBJ1-3; the match to TRBD1 covers 8 bases. Germline V lookup: CDR1 MDHEN, CDR2 SYDVKM. Trimming removed 6 bases from V and 7 bases from J; junction bases left unmatched: 20. CDR3 length: 18 amino acids. CDR3 residues: CASSHKGTGTLWWNTIYF. DNA of the CDR3: TGTGCCAGCAGCCATAAGGGGACAGGTACGCTCTGGTGGAACACCATATATTTT.

The chain joins TRBV28 to TRBJ2-5; 10 nucleotides match TRBD2. V lost 6 bases and J lost 5; bases outside the gene matches: 9. Germline CDR1 and CDR2: MDHEN and SYDVKM. This CDR3 comprises 15 residues. CDR3: CASRKGLADRETQYF. CDR3 sequence (DNA): TGTGCCAGCAGGAAAGGACTAGCGGATCGGGAGACCCAGTACTTC.